This TCR beta chain was documented in a study of T-cell memory formation after mild COVID-19. About the study: There were largely donor-specific TCR clusters. Overall study findings and caveats: Balance between CD4 and CD8 was seen in clones contracting day 15 to 85, and a CD4+ lean was seen in later expanders. The main location of contracting CD4+ clones was CM and EM, and that of contracting CD8+ clones was EMRA.

As concerns this clonotype: The antigen remains unidentified.

One entry per CDR3 protein results from TCRdb running MiXCR on the 5' RACE reads. The sample has around 390,000 distinct CDR3 sequences, 15% to 20% seen once. The specimen sequenced was PBMCs or a T cell subset sorted from them (not recorded which). This clonotype was obtained from a man younger than 35 who had mild COVID-19 (a few samples of this study predate the infection). Cell type and time point are not known.

The CDR3 region is CASSPLVMKDGYTF. The CDR3 nucleotides are TGTGCCAGTAGTCCTTTGGTAATGAAGGACGGCTACACCTTC. This chain links TRBV19 with TRBJ1-2; D unclear. CDR3 length: 14 amino acids. Germline V CDR1 and CDR2: LNHDA, SQIVND (reference sequence). Between the trimmed V and J ends, which lost 5 bases and 8 bases, there was a span of 18 bases.